The 21 T cell receptor beta chains reported below all come from one sample, sequenced in a study of T cells in Graves' hyperthyroidism and ophthalmopathy (dated by TCRdb to the late 2010s). Library preparation was by multiplex PCR. Reads for this sample came from an Illumina HiSeq 2000. Amplification of TCR beta CDR3 regions was carried out from RNA transcripts. The TCR CDR3 was subjected to a first round of RT-PCR using the HTBI primer set and the Qiagen OneStep RT-PCR kit. TCRdb itself trimmed the public reads at Q25 with fastp, ran MiXCR and retained productive beta chains. Each record represents a unique CDR3 protein, reported with the most common genes and DNA among its rows. The sample table shows 460,000 or so distinct CDR3 sequences, and approximately 15% are seen once. Clones ranked in the top ten supply around 17% of the sample. Sequenced sample: blood. Receptors were obtained from a woman between 18 and 29 years old with Graves' hyperthyroidism.

In its sample, this clonotype was seen many times. V and J are TRBV11-2 and TRBJ2-7; no clear D gene. The CDR3 spans 13 residues. Looked up from germline, CDR1 is SGHAT and CDR2 is FQNNGV. V gave up 1 base and J gave up 7 bases, with 11 bases separating them. Here the CDR3 DNA reads TGTGCCAGCAGCTTAGGACCTGGGGATGAGCAGTACGTC. Translated, it gives CASSLGPGDEQYV.

This clonotype was counted at least ten times. The chain links TRBV6-1 to TRBJ2-7, with 7 bases aligning to TRBD2. CDR3 length: 14 amino acids. The germline V gene has CDR1 MNHNS and CDR2 SASEGT. V shed 6 bases, J shed 1 base, and the junction held 6 bases outside the gene matches. CDR3 coding DNA: TGTGCCAGCAGCTCGGGAGGTCTATCCTACGAGCAGTACGTC. It encodes CASSSGGLSYEQYV.

Only a few counts were recorded for this clonotype. The CDR3 end shows no conserved phenylalanine or tryptophan, and so a read error is likely. The chain links TRBV12-3 or TRBV12-4 to TRBJ2-2, with D unclear. This CDR3 has 14 amino acids. V lost 5 bases and J lost 1, with 8 bases in between. The DNA for the CDR3 is TGTGCCAGCAGTGAACAGAAGAACACCGGGGAGCTGTTTTGT. It codes for CASSEQKNTGELFC.

A remark on this clonotype: A much larger clone is a single base away; this may be a read error. Written as DNA, the CDR3 is TGTGCCAGCACGGGAAACTCTGGAAACACCATATATTTT. Amino acids: CASTGNSGNTIYF. The chain links TRBV25-1 to TRBJ1-3; D gene uncertain. The CDR3 totals 13 residues. The germline CDR1 and CDR2 sequences are MGHDK and SYGVNS. V lost 7 bases and J lost 0, with 7 bases in between. The full variable domain, completed using reference TRBV25-1 and TRBJ1-3, is EADIYQTPRYLVIGTGKKITLECSQTMGHDKMYWYQQDPGMELHLIHYSYGVNSTEKGDLSSESTVSRIRTEHFPLTLESARPSHTSQYLCASTGNSGNTIYFGEGSWLTVV.

Only a few counts were recorded for this clonotype. The J gene is TRBJ2-1, the V gene TRBV9; 8 positions match TRBD2. The CDR3 is made up of 14 amino acids. Trimming removed 2 bases from V and 5 bases from J; junction bases left unmatched: 3. Germline V gene lookup returns CDR1 SGDLS and CDR2 YYNGEE. CDR3 in amino acids: CASSVSGSHNEQFF. The CDR3 bases are TGTGCCAGCAGCGTGAGCGGGAGCCACAATGAGCAGTTCTTC.

This clonotype was recorded at least ten times. The CDR3 DNA reads as TGTGCCAGCAGTTACTCGGGAGCGGGAGGGGACAATGAGCAGTTCTTC. Protein: CASSYSGAGGDNEQFF. The rearrangement uses TRBV6-6 and TRBJ2-1; 10 bases align to TRBD2. J gave up 5 bases and V 0 bases, and 4 bases lay outside the gene matches. The CDR3 totals 16 residues. Germline V gives CDR1 MNHNY, CDR2 SVGAGI (reference sequence).

This clonotype was counted many times. This chain links TRBV15 with TRBJ2-1; TRBD1 agrees at 10 bases. The germline V gene has CDR1 LNHNV and CDR2 YYDKDF (reference sequence). The CDR3 loop spans 16 amino acids. The J segment lost 8 bases and the V segment lost 2 bases, leaving 9 bases of the junction unmatched. CDR3 residues: CATSRPGQGFSDEQFF. The CDR3 DNA reads as TGTGCCACCAGCAGACCGGGACAGGGGTTCTCGGATGAGCAGTTCTTC.

The rearrangement joins TRBV20-1 to TRBJ1-1, with D perhaps matching TRBD1 (6 bases). The CDR3 extends over 15 amino acids. Deletions cut 1 base from V and 0 bases from J, with 12 bases between. CDR1 and CDR2 (germline): DFQATT, SNEGSKA (reference sequence). The CDR3 spells CSARVTGRMNTEAFF. CDR3 nucleotides: TGCAGTGCTAGAGTAACAGGGAGAATGAACACTGAAGCTTTCTTT.

This clonotype came up many times. The CDR3 DNA reads as TGTGCCAGCAGCTCGCCGGATACCTACGAGCAGTACGTC. This translates into CASSSPDTYEQYV. The chain joins TRBV11-2 to TRBJ2-7; D unresolved. Trimming cost V 4 bases and J 2 bases, with 9 bases left between them. This CDR3 spans 13 amino acids. Germline CDR1 is SGHAT and CDR2 is FQNNGV.

This clonotype was counted many times. This chain joins TRBV30 and TRBJ1-5; TRBD1 might be the D (5 bases). The V and J ends lost 2 bases and 3 bases respectively, with 11 bases between them. The CDR3 spans 14 residues. Germline loops: CDR1 GTSNPN, CDR2 SVGIG (reference sequence). CDR3 loop: CAWSSAGTNQPQHF. The CDR3 DNA sequence: TGTGCCTGGAGTAGCGCAGGGACCAATCAGCCCCAGCATTTT.

This clonotype was recorded many times. The chain recombines TRBV6-2 or TRBV6-3 with TRBJ2-1; 7 positions agree with TRBD1. From germline, CDR1 is MNHEY and CDR2 SVGEGT. The CDR3 length is 18 residues. Germline trimming cut 2 bases from V and 0 bases from J; bases unmatched to any gene: 10. The CDR3 here is CASSYPLTGQSSYNEQFF. For the CDR3, the DNA is TGTGCCAGCAGTTACCCCCTGACAGGGCAAAGCTCCTACAATGAGCAGTTCTTC.

Ten or more counts support this clonotype. The CDR3 nucleotides are TGTGCCAGCAGCGGCTTCAGGGGGCCTAATGGCTACACCTTC. It specifies CASSGFRGPNGYTF. The rearrangement joins TRBV2 to TRBJ1-2, with 8 bases identical to TRBD1. There are 14 residues in the CDR3. J gave up 6 bases and V 6 bases, and 9 bases lay outside the gene matches. The germline V gene encodes CDR1 SNHLY and CDR2 FYNNEI.

This clonotype was observed many times. V gene TRBV6-1 combines with J gene TRBJ1-3, with TRBD1 identical over 7 bases. There are 13 residues in the CDR3. Looked up from germline, CDR1 is MNHNS and CDR2 is SASEGT. V was clipped by 10 bases and J by 4 bases; unmatched bases: 7. The CDR3 sequence: CATTTGNGNTIYF. CDR3 bases: TGTGCCACCACGACAGGGAACGGAAACACCATATATTTT.

This clonotype was recorded many times. The chain has TRBV20-1 and TRBJ2-2, with TRBD2 identical over 12 bases. CDR1 is DFQATT, CDR2 SNEGSKA, per germline (reference sequence). This CDR3 is 18 amino acids long. V trimming: 1 base; J trimming: 0 bases; junction bases outside the gene matches: 6. CDR3 nucleotide sequence: TGCAGTGCTAGAGTGGGGACTAGCGGGCGCCCGAACACCGGGGAGCTGTTTTTT. It yields the protein CSARVGTSGRPNTGELFF.

CDR3 sequence reads: CASSLMAGSSYNEQFF. DNA for the CDR3: TGTGCCAGCAGCCTAATGGCCGGGAGCTCCTACAATGAGCAGTTCTTC. The chain is built from TRBV7-3 and TRBJ2-1; D perhaps matches TRBD2 (6 bases). The V and J ends lost 5 bases and 0 bases respectively, with 14 bases between them. The germline gives CDR1 SGHTA, CDR2 FQGTGA. This CDR3 region has 16 residues. Variable domain in full (rest from reference TRBV7-3 and TRBJ2-1): GAGVSQTPSNKVTEKGKYVELRCDPISGHTALYWYRQSLGQGPEFLIYFQGTGAADDSGLPNDRFFAVRPEGSVSTLKIQRTERGDSAVYLCASSLMAGSSYNEQFFGPGTRLTVL.

This clonotype has at least ten counts. The chain couples TRBV10-2 to TRBJ2-7; 8 positions match TRBD1. This CDR3 contains 14 residues. Germline-derived CDR1 and CDR2 are WSHSY and SAAADI. With 8 bases clipped from V and 0 bases from J, the junction kept 6 bases outside the gene matches. CDR3 coding DNA: TGCGCCAGCCTGGACAGGGCCGACTCCTACGAGCAGTACTTC. Translated, it gives CASLDRADSYEQYF.

V gene TRBV20-1 combines with J gene TRBJ2-7; TRBD1 is a possible D gene (7 bases). Looked up from germline, CDR1 is DFQATT and CDR2 is SNEGSKA (reference sequence). With 0 bases removed from V and 4 bases from J, the gap between germline ends came to 16 bases. There are 15 residues in the CDR3. DNA for the CDR3: TGCAGTGCTAGAGATCCCGGAGGGGGCGCGTACGAGCAGTACTTC. Translation gives CSARDPGGGAYEQYF.

In this sample, this clonotype turned up many times. The gene calls are TRBV24-1 and TRBJ2-5; 7 bases are shared with TRBD1. Germline lookup yields CDR1 KGHDR and CDR2 SFDVKD. The CDR3 has 14 amino acids. Trimming at V came to 3 bases and at J to 4 bases, leaving 4 bases not matched to a gene. In DNA, the CDR3 is TGTGCCACCAGTGATCCTCGGACAGGAGAGACCCAGTACTTC. Amino acids: CATSDPRTGETQYF.

The table lists this clonotype with many counts. This chain joins TRBV20-1 and TRBJ1-1, with 9 bases fitting TRBD1. V shed 0 bases and J 1 base; nucleotides not matched to a gene: 9. Per germline, CDR1 DFQATT and CDR2 SNEGSKA (reference sequence). This CDR3 is 17 amino acids long. CDR3 loop: CSARDPQGARGNTEAFF. CDR3 nucleotide sequence: TGCAGTGCTAGAGATCCACAGGGGGCCAGGGGGAACACTGAAGCTTTCTTT.

The sample holds many counts of this clonotype. CDR3 amino acids: CASSLGTAPYGYTF. The CDR3 nucleotides read TGTGCCAGCAGCTTGGGGACGGCTCCTTATGGCTACACCTTC. The gene calls are TRBV5-4 and TRBJ1-2; D unresolved. CDR1 and CDR2 (germline): SGHNT, YYREEE (reference sequence). Trimming stripped 0 bases from V and 5 bases from J, with 11 bases between. The CDR3 runs 14 residues.

This sequence joins TRBV6-5 and TRBJ2-2; tentatively, D is TRBD1 or TRBD2 (5 bases each). The V and J ends lost 8 bases and 3 bases respectively, with 16 bases between them. CDR1 and CDR2 from the germline V gene are MNHEY and SVGAGI. The CDR3 is 15 amino acids. This chain's CDR3 is CASAFGTDYTGELFF. The CDR3 DNA reads TGTGCCAGCGCTTTCGGGACCGATTACACCGGGGAGCTGTTTTTT.